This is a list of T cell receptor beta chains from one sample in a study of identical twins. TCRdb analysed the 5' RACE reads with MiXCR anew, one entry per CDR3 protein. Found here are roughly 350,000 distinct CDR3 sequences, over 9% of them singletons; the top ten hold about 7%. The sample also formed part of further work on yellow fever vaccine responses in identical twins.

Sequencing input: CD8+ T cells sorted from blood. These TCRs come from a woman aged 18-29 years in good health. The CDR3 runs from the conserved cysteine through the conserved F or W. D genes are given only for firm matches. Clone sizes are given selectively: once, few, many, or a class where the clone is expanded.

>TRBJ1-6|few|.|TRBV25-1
TGTGCCAGCGGGGGAAAGCCAGTGACAGGAACCTCCCTGGTGTCACCCCTCCACTTT
CASGGKPVTGTSLVSPLHF
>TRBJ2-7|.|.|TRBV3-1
TGTGCCAGCAGCCAAGATTGGGGCGCTTGGGCGGGCCACGAGCAGTACTTC
CASSQDWGAWAGHEQYF
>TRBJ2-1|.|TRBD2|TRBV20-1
TGCAGTGCGGACCCCCTTTGGGCTAGCGGGAGTTGGGGCAATGAGCAGTTCTTC
CSADPLWASGSWGNEQFF
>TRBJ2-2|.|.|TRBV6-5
TGTGCCAGCAGTTACAACACAGGGACCACCGGGGAGCTGTTTTTT
CASSYNTGTTGELFF
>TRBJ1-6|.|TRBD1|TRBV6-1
TGTGCCACCCTCTCGACAGGGTTTAATTCACCCCTCCACTTT
CATLSTGFNSPLHF
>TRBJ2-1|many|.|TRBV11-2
TGTGCCAGCAGCTCGCCGGACGGAAATGAGCAGTTCTTC
CASSSPDGNEQFF
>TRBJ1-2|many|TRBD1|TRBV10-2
TGCGCCAGCAGCACAGACAGGGTCTATGGCTACACCTTC
CASSTDRVYGYTF
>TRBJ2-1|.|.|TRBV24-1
TGTGCCACCAGTGCGCCCGCAGCCTACAATGAGCAGTTCTTC
CATSAPAAYNEQFF
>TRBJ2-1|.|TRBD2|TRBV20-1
TGCAGTGCTAGAGATCCCCGGGAGGACTACAATGAGCAGTTCTTC
CSARDPREDYNEQFF
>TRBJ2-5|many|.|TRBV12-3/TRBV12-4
TGTGCCAGCAGTTCCTCAGGGCATCAAGAGACCCAGTACTTC
CASSSSGHQETQYF
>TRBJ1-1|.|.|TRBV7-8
TGTGCCAGCAGCTTGGTCGAGGGCTCTGAAGCTTTCTTT
CASSLVEGSEAFF
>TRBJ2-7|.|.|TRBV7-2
TGTGCCAGCAGCTTAGACGGGAGATACGAGCAGTACTTC
CASSLDGRYEQYF
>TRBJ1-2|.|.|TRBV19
TGTGCCAGTGGCCCCGGGACGGAACTGCTCGGCTACACCTTC
CASGPGTELLGYTF
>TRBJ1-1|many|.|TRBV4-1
TGCGCCAGCAGCCAATCCCGGGGTTATACTGAAGCTTTCTTT
CASSQSRGYTEAFF
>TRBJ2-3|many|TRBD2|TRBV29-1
TGCAGCGTTGAACTAGCGGGCTACACAGATACGCAGTATTTT
CSVELAGYTDTQYF
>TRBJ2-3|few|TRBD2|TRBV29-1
TGCAGCGTTGAATTGATTTTAACTAGCGGGGGGTATACGCAGTATTTT
CSVELILTSGGYTQYF
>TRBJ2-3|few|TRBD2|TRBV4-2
TGTGCCAGCAGCCGGAACGGACTAGCGGCGGATACGCAGTATTTT
CASSRNGLAADTQYF
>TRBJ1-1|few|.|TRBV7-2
TGTGCCAGCAGCTCCCGGCCCACTGAAGCTTTCTTT
CASSSRPTEAFF
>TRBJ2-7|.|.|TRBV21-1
TGTGCCAGCAGCAAAGGGAGGACAGGGTCCCCCTTCGGTTACGAGCAGTACTTC
CASSKGRTGSPFGYEQYF
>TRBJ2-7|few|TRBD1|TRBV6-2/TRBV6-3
TGTGCCAGCAGTTGGGTACCGGGACAGAACTCCTACGAGCAGTACTTC
CASSWVPGQNSYEQYF
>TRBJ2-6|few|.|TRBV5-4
TGTGCCAGCAGCTTTGCCCAGAAGGGGTATCCACCCTTCCTCTCTGGGGCCAACGTCCTGACTTTC
CASSFAQKGYPPFLSGANVLTF
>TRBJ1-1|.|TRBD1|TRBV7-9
TGTGCCAGCAGCTTAGCAGGGGGCTCGAACACTGAAGCTTTCTTT
CASSLAGGSNTEAFF
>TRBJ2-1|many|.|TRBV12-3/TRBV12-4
TGTGCCAGCAACGACCAGGGGAACACCTACAATGAGCAGTTCTTC
CASNDQGNTYNEQFF
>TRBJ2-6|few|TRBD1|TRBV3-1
TGTGCCAGCAGCCAAGGATTTGAGACAGGGGGCTCTGGGGCCAACGTCCTGACTTTC
CASSQGFETGGSGANVLTF
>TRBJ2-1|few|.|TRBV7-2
TGTGCCATCATAACTAGCCACAATGAGCAGTTCTTC
CAIITSHNEQFF
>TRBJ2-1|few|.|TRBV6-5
TGTGCCAGCAGTTCACTAGGGAGTAGGTTCTACAATGAGCAGTTCTTC
CASSSLGSRFYNEQFF
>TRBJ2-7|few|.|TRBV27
TGTGCCAGCAGTTCATACGGGGCTAACTACGAGCAGTACTTC
CASSSYGANYEQYF
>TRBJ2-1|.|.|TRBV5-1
TGCGCCAGCGGGGGAGCGCCTTCCTACAATGAGCAGTTCTTC
CASGGAPSYNEQFF
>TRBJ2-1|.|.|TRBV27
TGTGCCAGCAGTAGGACACCTTCCCTCTACAATGAGCAGTTCTTC
CASSRTPSLYNEQFF
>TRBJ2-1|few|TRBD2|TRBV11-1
TGTGCCAGCAGCTTACCTGGACTAGGAGGAGAACAGAATGAGCAGTTCTTC
CASSLPGLGGEQNEQFF
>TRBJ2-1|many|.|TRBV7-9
TGTGCCAGCAGCTTTAAGATTTACACGTCCTACAATGAGCAGTTCTTC
CASSFKIYTSYNEQFF
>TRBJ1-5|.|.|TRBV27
TGTGCCAGCAGTTGGGGCCCTATGCAGCCCCAGCATTTT
CASSWGPMQPQHF
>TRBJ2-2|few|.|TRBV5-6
TGTGCCAGCAGCTTCATCCACAGCACCGGGGAGCTGTTTTTT
CASSFIHSTGELFF
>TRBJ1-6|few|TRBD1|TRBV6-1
TGTGCCAGCAGTGGGACAGGAGATAATTCACCCCTCCACTTT
CASSGTGDNSPLHF
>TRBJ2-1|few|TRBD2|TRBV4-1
TGCGCCAGCAGCCTCCATCCAGCGGGAGACAATGAGCAGTTCTTC
CASSLHPAGDNEQFF
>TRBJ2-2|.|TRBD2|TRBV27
TGTGCCAGCAAATTCCTAGCGGGAGGACCCTTTAGGGGCGGGGAGCTGTTTTTT
CASKFLAGGPFRGGELFF
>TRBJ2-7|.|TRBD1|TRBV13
TGTGCCAGCAGCCCGACCGGACAGGGGGCCCACGAGCAGTACTTC
CASSPTGQGAHEQYF
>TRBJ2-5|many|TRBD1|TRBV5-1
TGCGCCAGCAGCTTGGAGAAGGGACAGGGGCTTTGGAGAGAGACCCAGTACTTC
CASSLEKGQGLWRETQYF
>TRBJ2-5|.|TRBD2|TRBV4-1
TGCGCCAGCAGCCAAGATTTCCCTAGCGGGAGTCGGGAGACCCAGTACTTC
CASSQDFPSGSRETQYF
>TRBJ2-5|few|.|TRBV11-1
TGTGCCAGCAGCTTAGGAATTTGGGGAATCGAAGATTCTCAAGAGACCCAGTACTTC
CASSLGIWGIEDSQETQYF
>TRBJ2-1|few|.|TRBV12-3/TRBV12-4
TGTGCCAGCAGTCCCCTAGTTCGCTCCTACAATGAGCAGTTCTTC
CASSPLVRSYNEQFF